The entry below describes one TCR beta chain. Its antigen remains undetermined. Mismatch with germline at one junction end may stem from a read error. The source of the sample is a study of T cells in Graves' hyperthyroidism and ophthalmopathy (dated by TCRdb to about 2019). About the investigation overall: Peripheral blood was collected at initial diagnosis, before any treatment. TCR V-J signatures able to tell the groups apart were searched for in a discovery cohort of 90 to 100 patients, of whom 40 to 45 had Graves' ophthalmopathy and 55 to 60 had stable Graves' hyperthyroidism. An independent validation cohort of about 19 hyperthyroidism patients and some 15 patients who later progressed to ophthalmopathy tested prospective prediction of ophthalmopathy. The roughly 91 discovery patients were randomly split 7:3 into training and test sets. In addition, the study compared T-cell repertoires in thyroid tissue and in blood from about 6 Graves' hyperthyroidism patients. Once sampling was done, hyperthyroidism patients were given methimazole at a starting dose of 30 mg daily, whereas ophthalmopathy patients were given high-dose intravenous methylprednisolone. According to the paper, TCR Vbeta CDR3 sequencing was carried out on 135 peripheral blood samples, which came from approximately 43 ophthalmopathy, some 73 hyperthyroidism and around 17 progressor patients.

The CDR3 measures 14 amino acids from cysteine to phenylalanine. Kept here is only the CDR3 DNA, which spans 42 bases and is read in frame from base 1. From a lookup of the germline V gene (reference sequence), CDR1 and CDR2 are LGHDT and YNNKEL. Paper-wide results and their limitations: A model built on a 13 V-J signature distinguished ophthalmopathy from stable hyperthyroidism, reaching 85% to 90% sensitivity and 81.08% specificity in cross-validation and 80%/75% in testing. No statistical method was used to set the sample size in advance, and investigators knew the group allocation. In validation, the model predicted progression to ophthalmopathy a median of around 6.5 months before onset, with roughly 71% sensitivity and nearly 75% specificity. Most expanded thyroid clonotypes (frequency above 0.001) were also found in blood, which suggests that blood repertoires may mirror thyroid immune responses.

The TCR beta CDR3 regions were amplified from RNA transcripts. For the first round of RT-PCR on the TCR CDR3, the HTBI primer set was used together with the Qiagen OneStep RT-PCR kit. The libraries were constructed in a second round of multiplex PCR and then size-selected and purified. Libraries were sequenced paired-end with 100 bp reads on an Illumina HiSeq2000. The study's processing was this. SOAPnuke was used to process the raw data, removing reads that contained adapters or uncalled bases, had a mean Phred below 15, or lacked an exact match to the constant primer or identifier. High-quality paired reads were merged with COPE v1.2.5, and unique nucleotide sequences were defined as clonotypes. Clonotypes were aligned to IMGT TRBV, TRBD and TRBJ reference segments using MiTCR v1.1. The analysis was restricted to V-J combinations with a frequency above 0.0001, which together covered about 99% of the repertoires. A TCS score was defined as the ratio between F50 (clonal expansion) and ExV (chaos), using BLOSUM62-based TCRdist between CDR3 peptides within each V-J. Welch's t-statistics and random forest reduced roughly 530 V-J features to 13, which were used in a naive Bayes classifier (R e1071). TCRdb reworked the public reads: Q25 trimming with fastp, MiXCR clone assembly, productive beta chains retained. Rows are combined by CDR3 protein, so each entry shows the most common genes and DNA. V and J calls and clone size were set by TCRdb, not the authors. Across this sample there are hundreds of thousands of distinct CDR3 sequences, with 12% to 15% seen only once. The ten largest clones take up roughly a fifth of the sample.

Moderately to severely active disease, a Clinical Activity Score of at least 3, a NOSPECS grade of at least 4, and a duration under 3 months were present in ophthalmopathy patients. The study excluded patients with uncontrolled infections, other autoimmune diseases, pregnancy or lactation. Diagnoses were based on clinical symptoms, serum thyroxine and TRAb, thyroid ultrasound and orbital computed tomography. PBMCs were separated from 10 ml of fresh peripheral blood using Ficoll-Paque density gradient centrifugation. Total RNA was extracted with Trizol reagent, and quality was checked on an Agilent 2100 Bioanalyzer.

The chain is assembled from TRBV3-1 and TRBJ2-5, and TRBD1 matches 9 of the central bases. The source of this sequence is a woman in her sixties or seventies with Graves' ophthalmopathy. Sequenced material: blood. The CDR3 amino acid sequence is: CVSSQGDREETQYF. The DNA sequence is TGTGTCAGCAGCCAAGGGGACAGGGAAGAGACCCAGTACTTC.